This T cell receptor beta chain comes out of a study of T cell responses to AZD1222 COVID-19 vaccine. General observations from the study: Among spike-specific TCRs, nearly half reportedly target unmutated variant regions.

As regards this clone: The antigen is not known.

Assay used: immunoSEQ multiplex PCR; TCRdb lists only in-frame clones, some missing. The table shows tens of thousands of clones, with 65% to 85% occurring only once. Trimming pared 7 bases from V and 7 bases from J, leaving 17 bases between. In germline, CDR1 is LNHDA, CDR2 SQIVND (reference sequence). This CDR3 region has 14 residues. The chain employs TRBV19 and TRBJ1-5; D may be TRBD1 (5 bases). The receptor comes from an adult in good health. The specimen was peripheral blood, collected on day 0 of AZD1222 vaccination. DNA for the CDR3: TGTGCCAGTAATCGGGGGTCAGGGAGGCAGCCCCAGCATTTT. Translation gives CASNRGSGRQPQHF.